The sequence of this TCR beta chain was determined in a study of blood T cell repertoires in COVID-19. The overall study: PBMCs, B-cell-depleted T cells, or T cells were the source of the cDNA or gDNA that made up the material.

Some clones are missing from TCRdb's copy, which holds only in-frame ones; the method was immunoSEQ multiplex PCR. The repertoire includes roughly 250,000 clones, about 83% of them detected once, and roughly 5% sits in the top ten. The CDR3 is 16 amino acids. V lost 6 bases to trimming and J lost 2 bases, with 20 bases between them. Germline V gene sequence: CDR1 SNHLY, CDR2 FYNNEI. The sample was peripheral blood. This chain uses TRBV2 with TRBJ2-7; perhaps TRBD1 as D (6 bases). The TCR was taken from a human donor in a cohort sampled during active COVID-19. The CDR3 DNA follows: TGTGCCAGCAGCCGCTTCCGGGACACAAGCCCCTACGAGCAGTACTTC. Its translation: CASSRFRDTSPYEQYF.